This T cell receptor beta chain was profiled in a study of early T cells in non-severe SARS-CoV-2 infection. Study overall: Chains stayed unpaired after sequencing of bulk RNA from unsorted whole blood.

J was trimmed by 3 bases and V by 8 bases; bases with no gene match: 4. The germline V gene has CDR1 LGHDT and CDR2 YNNKEL (reference sequence). CDR3 length: 13 residues. This clonotype has a handful of counts. Unique molecular identifiers were attached to individual cDNA molecules. MiXCR was run by TCRdb on the 5' RACE reads, yielding one entry per CDR3 protein. The table lists 80,000 to 95,000 distinct CDR3 sequences, around 14% of them singletons. Sequenced material: whole blood. The clonotype was recovered from an adult who was a healthcare worker with PCR-confirmed SARS-CoV-2 infection or an uninfected control (not recorded which). The gene calls are TRBV3-1 and TRBJ2-5; 9 nucleotides align to TRBD2. CDR3 loop: CASGPSGEETQYF. The DNA for the CDR3 is TGTGCCAGCGGGCCTAGCGGGGAAGAGACCCAGTACTTC.